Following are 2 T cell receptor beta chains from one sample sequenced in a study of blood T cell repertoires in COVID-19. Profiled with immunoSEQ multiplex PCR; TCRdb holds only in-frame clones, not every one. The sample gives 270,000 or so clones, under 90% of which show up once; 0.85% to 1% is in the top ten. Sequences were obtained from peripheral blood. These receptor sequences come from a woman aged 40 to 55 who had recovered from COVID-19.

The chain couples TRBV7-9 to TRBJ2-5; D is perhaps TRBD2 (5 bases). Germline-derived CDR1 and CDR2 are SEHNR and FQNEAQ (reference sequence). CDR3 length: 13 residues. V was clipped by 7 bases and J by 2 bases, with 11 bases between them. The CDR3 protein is CASTWTSQETQYF. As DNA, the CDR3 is TGTGCCAGCACCTGGACTTCTCAAGAGACCCAGTACTTC.

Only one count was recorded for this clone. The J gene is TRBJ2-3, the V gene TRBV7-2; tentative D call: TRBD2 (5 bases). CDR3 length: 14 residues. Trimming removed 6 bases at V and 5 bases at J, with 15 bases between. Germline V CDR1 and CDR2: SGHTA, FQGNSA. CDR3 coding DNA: TGTGCCAGCAGGCCCGCCTTAGAGGGAGATACGCAGTATTTT. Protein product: CASRPALEGDTQYF.